These T cell receptor beta chains were read from a single sample in a study of CD8 T cells in Susac syndrome. Each CDR3 protein is one row after TCRdb ran MiXCR on the immunoSEQ multiplex PCR reads. The sample holds approximately 170,000 distinct CDR3 sequences, roughly 93% seen once. Sequencing input: CD4+ T cells from PBMCs. Every receptor here comes from a human donor in good health. The CDR3 runs from the conserved cysteine through the conserved F or W. Fields, in order: D gene, J gene, clone size, V gene, CDR3 DNA, CDR3 protein. D genes are given only for firm matches. Clone size is shown for a subset of rows, as once, few, many or a class of expanded clone.

TRBD2 | TRBJ2-1 | once | TRBV18 | TGTGCCAGCTCACCACCTGGCAATAGCGGGGGGCTATACAATGAGCAGTTCTTC | CASSPPGNSGGLYNEQFF
. | TRBJ1-1 | . | TRBV12-5 | TGTGCTAGTGAAATGGGGTTGAACACTGAAGCTTTCTTT | CASEMGLNTEAFF
TRBD1 | TRBJ2-7 | . | TRBV2 | TGTGCCAGCAGCTCCGGGACAGGGTTCTACGAGCAGTACTTC | CASSSGTGFYEQYF
TRBD1 | TRBJ1-4 | . | TRBV20-1 | TGCAGTGCTCCGACAGGGATGGAAAAACTGTTTTTT | CSAPTGMEKLFF
TRBD2 | TRBJ2-3 | . | TRBV3-1 | TGTGCCAGCGCTACTCGACTAGCGGAGCTGTATTTT | CASATRLAELYF
. | TRBJ2-2 | . | TRBV20-1 | TGCAGTGCTCCGACTAGACCGAACACCGGGGAGCTGTTTTTT | CSAPTRPNTGELFF
. | TRBJ2-6 | . | TRBV4-2 | TGTGCCAGCGGCTACAGTGACTCTGGGGCCAACGTCCTGACTTTC | CASGYSDSGANVLTF
. | TRBJ1-1 | . | TRBV2 | TGTGCCCGGGGGGGGATCACTGAAGCTTTCTTT | CARGGITEAFF
. | TRBJ1-6 | . | TRBV12-3/TRBV12-4 | TGTGCCAGCAGTTTTGCAGGCTATTCACCCCTCCACTTT | CASSFAGYSPLHF
. | TRBJ2-3 | . | TRBV9 | TGTGCCAGCAGCATAGTGGGGGACACAGATACGCAGTATTTT | CASSIVGDTDTQYF
TRBD2 | TRBJ2-1 | . | TRBV2 | TGTGCCAGCAGTAGCGGGGGGCTCTCCTACAATGAGCAGTTCTTC | CASSSGGLSYNEQFF
TRBD2 | TRBJ2-2 | . | TRBV12-3/TRBV12-4 | TGTGCCAGCAGCATACTAGCGGGGGGGCGATACACCGGGGAGCTGTTTTTT | CASSILAGGRYTGELFF
. | TRBJ1-1 | few | TRBV5-1 | TGTGCCAGCAGCCTAAACAGGAACACTGAAGCTTTCTTT | CASSLNRNTEAFF
TRBD2 | TRBJ2-7 | . | TRBV3-1 | TGTGCCAGCAGCCAAGGTCAGCTGGGACAGCGGGGGGCAGCCGAGCAGTACTTC | CASSQGQLGQRGAAEQYF
TRBD1 | TRBJ1-5 | . | TRBV12-3/TRBV12-4 | TGTGCCAGCAGTTTAGGGACAGGGCGTCAGCCCCAGCATTTT | CASSLGTGRQPQHF
TRBD1 | TRBJ1-4 | . | TRBV29-1 | TGCAGCGTTCTGACAGGGAATGAAAAACTGTTTTTT | CSVLTGNEKLFF
. | TRBJ2-2 | . | TRBV15 | TGTGCCACCAGCCGCGGGCAGGGCCTGGGCGGGGAGCTGTTTTTT | CATSRGQGLGGELFF
. | TRBJ1-6 | . | TRBV28 | TGTGCCAGCTCCTCCGTAGCTGGCTCCTATAATTCACCCCTCCACTTT | CASSSVAGSYNSPLHF
. | TRBJ2-5 | . | TRBV30 | TGTGCCTGGAGTGGTTCTCGTTGGATACAAGAGACCCAGTACTTC | CAWSGSRWIQETQYF
TRBD1 | TRBJ2-7 | . | TRBV9 | TGTGCCAGCAGCCCGACAGGGGAAGGGATCTACGAGCAGTACTTC | CASSPTGEGIYEQYF
. | TRBJ2-4 | . | TRBV30 | TGTGCCTGGAGGTACCCAGGGGGGGACATTCAGTACTTC | CAWRYPGGDIQYF
. | TRBJ1-2 | . | TRBV19 | TGTGCCAGTAGTTTCTCCCCCGGGGTCTATGGCTACACCTTC | CASSFSPGVYGYTF
TRBD2 | TRBJ2-5 | . | TRBV29-1 | TGCAGCGTTGAGCCCGGGGGGTCGGGGACCCAGTACTTC | CSVEPGGSGTQYF
. | TRBJ1-1 | . | TRBV18 | TGTGCCAGCTCACCACCTACAGCCCAGAACACTGAAGCTTTCTTT | CASSPPTAQNTEAFF
TRBD1 | TRBJ1-2 | . | TRBV29-1 | TGCAGCGTTGAGGTTCCGGGACAGGGGTCTGGCTACACCTTC | CSVEVPGQGSGYTF
. | TRBJ1-2 | . | TRBV19 | TGTGCCAGTAGTTCCCTTCCCGGGGACGGCTACACCTTC | CASSSLPGDGYTF
. | TRBJ2-5 | . | TRBV24-1 | TGTGCCACCAGTGTCCCCTCAGGTCCGGAGACCCAGTACTTC | CATSVPSGPETQYF
. | TRBJ1-4 | . | TRBV5-4 | TGTGCCAGCAGCTCATACCGGGACGGCATAAATGAAAAACTGTTTTTT | CASSSYRDGINEKLFF
. | TRBJ2-7 | . | TRBV12-3/TRBV12-4 | TGTGCCAGCAGTTTGGGCGGGTGGCAACCTTCCTACGAGCAGTACTTC | CASSLGGWQPSYEQYF
. | TRBJ2-5 | . | TRBV29-1 | TGCAGCGCCCAGGACGGGGGTGAGACCCAGTACTTC | CSAQDGGETQYF
TRBD2 | TRBJ2-7 | few | TRBV5-1 | TGCGCCAGCAGCGAAGCGGGGGGGCGCTCCTACGAGCAGTACTTC | CASSEAGGRSYEQYF
. | TRBJ1-2 | . | TRBV5-1 | TGCGCCAGCAGTCTGAATGTGGTGGGAGCTAACTATGGCTACACCTTC | CASSLNVVGANYGYTF
. | TRBJ1-3 | once | TRBV9 | TGTGCCAGCAGCCCCGAGAGGGCTGGAAACACCATATATTTT | CASSPERAGNTIYF
. | TRBJ2-1 | . | TRBV7-2 | TGTGCCAGCAAAGAGGAGGGGCTCTACAATGAGCAGTTCTTC | CASKEEGLYNEQFF
. | TRBJ2-1 | once | TRBV7-2 | TGTGCCAGCAGCTCCCGAGGGGCGGGATACAATGAGCAGTTCTTC | CASSSRGAGYNEQFF
. | TRBJ2-3 | . | TRBV9 | TGTGCCAGCAGCGTAGCAGATACGCAGTATTTT | CASSVADTQYF
. | TRBJ2-1 | . | TRBV5-6 | TGTGCCAGCAGCTTGGCCGGTAGAGACTCCTACAATGAGCAGTTCTTC | CASSLAGRDSYNEQFF
. | TRBJ2-5 | few | TRBV2 | TGTGCCAGCAGTGGTGAAGAGACCCAGTACTTC | CASSGEETQYF
. | TRBJ1-2 | . | TRBV7-5 | . | CISVPEARQGDYGYTF
. | TRBJ2-6 | . | TRBV12-3/TRBV12-4 | TGTGCCAGCAGCCCCTGGGGGGATTTTAGACTGTCTGGGGCCAACGTCCTGACTTTC | CASSPWGDFRLSGANVLTF
. | TRBJ1-6 | . | TRBV2 | TGTGCCAGCAGTGTCGTCCGGGATCCACCCCTCCACTTT | CASSVVRDPPLHF
. | TRBJ1-5 | . | TRBV18 | TGTGCCAGCTCCCCAACAGGGCCCAATCAGCCCCAGCATTTT | CASSPTGPNQPQHF
TRBD2 | TRBJ2-7 | few | TRBV12-3/TRBV12-4 | TGTGCCAGCAGTTTAACGGGGGGCTCCTACGAGCAGTACTTC | CASSLTGGSYEQYF
. | TRBJ2-7 | . | TRBV29-1 | TGCAGCGTTGGGGAGGCAAGGTACGAGCAGTACTTC | CSVGEARYEQYF
TRBD2 | TRBJ2-2 | . | TRBV6-6 | TGTGCCAGCAGTTATTTAGCGGGGGGGCAAGCCGGGGAGCTATTTTTT | CASSYLAGGQAGELFF
. | TRBJ1-1 | . | TRBV20-1 | TGCAGTGCTTCGACCGCGGGGGGCTGGACTGAAGCTTTCTTT | CSASTAGGWTEAFF
TRBD1 | TRBJ1-5 | . | TRBV7-9 | TGTGCCAGCAGCGCAGCAGGGGGCAGCAATCAGCCCCAGCATTTT | CASSAAGGSNQPQHF